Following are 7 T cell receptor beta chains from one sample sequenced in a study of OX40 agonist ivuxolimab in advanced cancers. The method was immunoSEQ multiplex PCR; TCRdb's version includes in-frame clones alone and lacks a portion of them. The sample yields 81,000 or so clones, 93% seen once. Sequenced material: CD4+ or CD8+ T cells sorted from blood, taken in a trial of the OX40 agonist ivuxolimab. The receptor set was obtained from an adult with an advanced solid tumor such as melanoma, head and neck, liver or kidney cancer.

For the CDR3, the DNA is TGTGCCACCAGCAGAGGGGACAGGGTGGCTAATGAAAAACTGTTTTTT. Its protein is CATSRGDRVANEKLFF. The V and J genes are TRBV15 and TRBJ1-4; 9 bases align to TRBD1. The CDR3 has 16 residues. Germline CDR1 reads LNHNV; CDR2 reads YYDKDF (reference sequence). J lost 3 bases, V lost 1 base, and 3 bases had no gene match.

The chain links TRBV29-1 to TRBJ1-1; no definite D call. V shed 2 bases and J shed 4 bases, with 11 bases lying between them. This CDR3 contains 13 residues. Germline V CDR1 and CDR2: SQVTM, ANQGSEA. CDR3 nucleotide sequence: TGCAGCGTTGAAAGTGGTCGGGTCACTGAAGCTTTCTTT. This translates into CSVESGRVTEAFF.

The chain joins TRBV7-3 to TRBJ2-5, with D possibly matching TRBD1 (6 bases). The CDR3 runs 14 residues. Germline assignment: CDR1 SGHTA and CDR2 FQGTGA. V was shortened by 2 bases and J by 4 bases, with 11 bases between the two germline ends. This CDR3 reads CASSLEGRGETQYF. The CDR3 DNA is TGTGCCAGCAGCTTAGAGGGCAGGGGAGAGACCCAGTACTTC. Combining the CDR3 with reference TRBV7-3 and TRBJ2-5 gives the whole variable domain GAGVSQTPSNKVTEKGKYVELRCDPISGHTALYWYRQSLGQGPEFLIYFQGTGAADDSGLPNDRFFAVRPEGSVSTLKIQRTERGDSAVYLCASSLEGRGETQYFGPGTRLLVL.

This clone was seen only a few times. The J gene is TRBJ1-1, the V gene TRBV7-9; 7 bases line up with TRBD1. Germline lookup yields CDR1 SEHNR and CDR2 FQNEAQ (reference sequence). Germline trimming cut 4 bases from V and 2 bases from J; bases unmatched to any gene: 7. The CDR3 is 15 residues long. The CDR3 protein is CASSSAQGGNTEAFF. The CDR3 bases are TGTGCCAGCAGCTCCGCGCAGGGGGGCAACACTGAAGCTTTCTTT.

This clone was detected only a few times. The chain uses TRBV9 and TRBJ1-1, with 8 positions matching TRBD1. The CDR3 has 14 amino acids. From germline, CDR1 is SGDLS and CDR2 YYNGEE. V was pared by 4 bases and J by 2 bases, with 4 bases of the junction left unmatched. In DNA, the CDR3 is TGTGCCAGCAGCCGGACAGGGCCTAACACTGAAGCTTTCTTT. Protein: CASSRTGPNTEAFF.

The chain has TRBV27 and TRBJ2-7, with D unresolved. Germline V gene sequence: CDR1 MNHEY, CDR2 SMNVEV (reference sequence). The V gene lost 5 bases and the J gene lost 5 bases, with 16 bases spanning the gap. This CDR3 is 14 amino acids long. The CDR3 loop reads CASSPGFRSHEQYF. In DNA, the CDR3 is TGTGCCAGCAGTCCCGGCTTCAGAAGTCACGAGCAGTACTTC.

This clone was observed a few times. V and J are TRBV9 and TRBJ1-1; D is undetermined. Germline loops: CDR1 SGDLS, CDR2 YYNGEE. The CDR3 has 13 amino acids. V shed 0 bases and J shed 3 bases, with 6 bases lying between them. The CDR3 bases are TGTGCCAGCAGCGTAGAGGAGGACACTGAAGCTTTCTTT. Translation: CASSVEEDTEAFF.